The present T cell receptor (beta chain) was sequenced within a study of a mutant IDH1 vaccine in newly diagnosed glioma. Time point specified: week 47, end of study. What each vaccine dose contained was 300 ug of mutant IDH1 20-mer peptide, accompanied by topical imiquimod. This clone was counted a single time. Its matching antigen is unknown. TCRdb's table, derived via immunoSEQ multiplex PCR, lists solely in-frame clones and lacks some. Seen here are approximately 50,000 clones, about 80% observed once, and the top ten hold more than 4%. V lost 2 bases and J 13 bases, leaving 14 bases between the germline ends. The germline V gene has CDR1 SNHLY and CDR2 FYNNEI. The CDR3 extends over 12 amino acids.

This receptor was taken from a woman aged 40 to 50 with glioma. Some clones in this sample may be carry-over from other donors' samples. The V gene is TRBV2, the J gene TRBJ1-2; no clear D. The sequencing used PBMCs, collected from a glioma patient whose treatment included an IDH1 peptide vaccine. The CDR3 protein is CASSEYSDLATF. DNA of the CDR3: TGTGCCAGCAGTGAATATTCGGACCTTGCCACCTTC.